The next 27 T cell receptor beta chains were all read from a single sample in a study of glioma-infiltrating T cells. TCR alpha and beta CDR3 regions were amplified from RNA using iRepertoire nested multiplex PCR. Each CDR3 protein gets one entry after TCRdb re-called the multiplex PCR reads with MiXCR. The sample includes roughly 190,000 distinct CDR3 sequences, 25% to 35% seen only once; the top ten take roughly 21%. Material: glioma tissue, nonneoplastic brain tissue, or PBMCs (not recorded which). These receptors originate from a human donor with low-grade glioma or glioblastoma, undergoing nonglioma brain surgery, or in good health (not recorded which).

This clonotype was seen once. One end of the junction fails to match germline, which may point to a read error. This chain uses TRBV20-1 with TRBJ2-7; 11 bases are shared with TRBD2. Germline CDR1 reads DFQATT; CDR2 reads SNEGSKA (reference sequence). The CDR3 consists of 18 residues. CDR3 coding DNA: TGCAGTGCGAGAGTAGGGCCCGGACTAGCGGGCAGCTCCTACGAGCAGTACTTC. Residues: CSARVGPGLAGSSYEQYF.

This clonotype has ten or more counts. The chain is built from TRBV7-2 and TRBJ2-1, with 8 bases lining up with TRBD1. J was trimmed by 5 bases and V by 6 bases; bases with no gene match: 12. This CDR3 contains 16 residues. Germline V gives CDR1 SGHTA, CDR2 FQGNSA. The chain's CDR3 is CASSLYGTGLHNEQFF. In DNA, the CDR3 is TGTGCCAGCAGTCTCTATGGGACAGGACTCCACAATGAGCAGTTCTTC.

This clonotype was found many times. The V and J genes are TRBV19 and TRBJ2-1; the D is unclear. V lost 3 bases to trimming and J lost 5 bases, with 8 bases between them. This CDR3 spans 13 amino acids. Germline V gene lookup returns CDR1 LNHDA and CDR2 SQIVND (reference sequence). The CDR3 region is CASSISRNNEQFF. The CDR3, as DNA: TGTGCCAGTAGTATCTCGCGGAACAATGAGCAGTTCTTC.

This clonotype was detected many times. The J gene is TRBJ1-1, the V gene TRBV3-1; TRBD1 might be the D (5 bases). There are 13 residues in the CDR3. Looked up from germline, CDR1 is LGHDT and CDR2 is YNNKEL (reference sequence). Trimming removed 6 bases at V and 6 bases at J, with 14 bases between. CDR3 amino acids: CASSSTREAEAFF. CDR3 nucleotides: TGTGCCAGCAGTTCGACCAGGGAGGCTGAAGCTTTCTTT.

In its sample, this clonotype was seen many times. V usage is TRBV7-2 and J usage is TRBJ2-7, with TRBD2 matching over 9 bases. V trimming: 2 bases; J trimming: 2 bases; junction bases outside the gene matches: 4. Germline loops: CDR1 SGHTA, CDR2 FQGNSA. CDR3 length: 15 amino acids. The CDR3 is CASSLTSGPPYEQYF. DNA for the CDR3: TGTGCCAGCAGCTTAACTAGCGGGCCTCCCTACGAGCAGTACTTC.

The CDR3 here is CASRGEPADATDTQYF. The CDR3, as DNA: TGCGCCAGCCGGGGGGAGCCGGCTGATGCGACAGATACGCAGTATTTT. The rearrangement links TRBV5-1 to TRBJ2-3; TRBD2 agrees at 7 bases. J lost 3 bases, V lost 7 bases, and 14 bases had no gene match. This CDR3 comprises 16 residues. CDR1 is SGHRS and CDR2 is YFSETQ in the germline V gene.

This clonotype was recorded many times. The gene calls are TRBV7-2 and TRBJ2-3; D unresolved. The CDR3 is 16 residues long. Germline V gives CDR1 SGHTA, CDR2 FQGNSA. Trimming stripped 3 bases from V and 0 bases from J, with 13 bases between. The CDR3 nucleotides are TGTGCCAGCAGCTTGAAAGGCGGAACTAGCACAGATACGCAGTATTTT. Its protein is CASSLKGGTSTDTQYF.

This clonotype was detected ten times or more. CDR3 nucleotide sequence: TGCAGTGCTAGAGACAGGGTGAGCGATACGCAGTATTTT. Amino acid sequence: CSARDRVSDTQYF. V is TRBV20-1 and J is TRBJ2-3; weak D call: TRBD1 (5 bases). CDR3 size: 13 residues. Germline CDR1 and CDR2: DFQATT and SNEGSKA (reference sequence). Trimming removed 0 bases at V and 6 bases at J, with 10 bases between.

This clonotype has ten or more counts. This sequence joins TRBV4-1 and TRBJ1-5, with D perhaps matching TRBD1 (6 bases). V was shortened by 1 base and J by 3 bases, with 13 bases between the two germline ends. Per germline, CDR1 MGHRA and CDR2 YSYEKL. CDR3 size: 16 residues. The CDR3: CASSQVRGGINQPQHF. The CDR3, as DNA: TGCGCCAGCAGCCAAGTCCGAGGGGGAATCAATCAGCCCCAGCATTTT.

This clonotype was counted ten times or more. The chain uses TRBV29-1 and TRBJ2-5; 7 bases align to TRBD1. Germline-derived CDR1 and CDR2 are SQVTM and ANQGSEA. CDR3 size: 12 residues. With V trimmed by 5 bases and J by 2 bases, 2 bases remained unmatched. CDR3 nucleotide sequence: TGCAGCGTTTCCAGGGGGCAAGAGACCCAGTACTTC. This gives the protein CSVSRGQETQYF.

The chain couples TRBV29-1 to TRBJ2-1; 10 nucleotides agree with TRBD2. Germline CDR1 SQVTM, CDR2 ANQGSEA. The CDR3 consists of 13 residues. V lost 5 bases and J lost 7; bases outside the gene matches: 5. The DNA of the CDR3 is TGCAGCGTTCGCCCGGGACTAGCGAATGAGCAGTTCTTC. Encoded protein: CSVRPGLANEQFF.

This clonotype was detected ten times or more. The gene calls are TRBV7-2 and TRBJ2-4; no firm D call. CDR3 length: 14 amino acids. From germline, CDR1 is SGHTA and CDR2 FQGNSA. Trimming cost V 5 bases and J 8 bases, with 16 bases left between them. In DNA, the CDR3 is TGTGCCAGCAGCCTAAAAATCGGCCGTGACATTCAGTACTTC. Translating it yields CASSLKIGRDIQYF.

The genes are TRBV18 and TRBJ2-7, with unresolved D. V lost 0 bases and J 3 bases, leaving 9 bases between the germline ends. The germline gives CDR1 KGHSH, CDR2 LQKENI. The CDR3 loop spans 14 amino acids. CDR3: CASSPPVGLYEQYF. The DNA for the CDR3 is TGTGCCAGCTCACCACCGGTGGGCCTCTACGAGCAGTACTTC. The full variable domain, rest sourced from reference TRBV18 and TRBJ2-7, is NAGVMQNPRHLVRRRGQEARLRCSPMKGHSHVYWYRQLPEEGLKFMVYLQKENIIDESGMPKERFSAEFPKEGPSILRIQQVVRGDSAAYFCASSPPVGLYEQYFGPGTRLTVT.

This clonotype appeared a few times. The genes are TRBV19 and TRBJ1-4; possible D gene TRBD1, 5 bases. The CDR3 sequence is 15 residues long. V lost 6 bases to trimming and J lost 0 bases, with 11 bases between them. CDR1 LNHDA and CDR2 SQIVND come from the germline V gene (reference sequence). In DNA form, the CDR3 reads TGTGCCAGTAGATCCAGGGCCGCAACTAATGAAAAACTGTTTTTT. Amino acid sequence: CASRSRAATNEKLFF.

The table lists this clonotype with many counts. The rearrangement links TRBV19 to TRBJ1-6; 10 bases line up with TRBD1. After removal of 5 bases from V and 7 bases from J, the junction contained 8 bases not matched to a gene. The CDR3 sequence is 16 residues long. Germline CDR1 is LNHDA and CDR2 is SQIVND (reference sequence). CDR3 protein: CASSAWTGGINSPLHF. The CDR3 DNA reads TGTGCCAGTAGTGCATGGACAGGGGGTATCAATTCACCCCTCCACTTT.

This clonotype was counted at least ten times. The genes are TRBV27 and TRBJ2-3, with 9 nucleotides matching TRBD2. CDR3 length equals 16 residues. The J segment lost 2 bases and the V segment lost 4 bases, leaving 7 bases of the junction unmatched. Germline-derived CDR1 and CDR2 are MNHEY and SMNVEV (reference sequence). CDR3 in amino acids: CASSYAGGTTTDTQYF. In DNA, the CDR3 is TGTGCCAGCAGTTACGCGGGGGGGACAACCACAGATACGCAGTATTTT.

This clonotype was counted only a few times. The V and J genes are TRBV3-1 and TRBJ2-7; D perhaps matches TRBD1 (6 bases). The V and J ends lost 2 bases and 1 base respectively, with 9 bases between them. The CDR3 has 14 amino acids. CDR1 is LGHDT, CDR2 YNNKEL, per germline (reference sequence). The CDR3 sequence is CASSQYGQSYEQYF. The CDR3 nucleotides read TGTGCCAGCAGCCAATACGGACAGTCCTACGAGCAGTACTTC.

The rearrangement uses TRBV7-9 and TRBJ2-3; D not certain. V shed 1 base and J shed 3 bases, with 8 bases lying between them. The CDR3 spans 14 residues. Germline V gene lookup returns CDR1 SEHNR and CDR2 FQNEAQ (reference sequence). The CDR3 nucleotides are TGTGCCAGCAGCTTAGAGGGCAAGACAGATACGCAGTATTTT. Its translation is CASSLEGKTDTQYF.

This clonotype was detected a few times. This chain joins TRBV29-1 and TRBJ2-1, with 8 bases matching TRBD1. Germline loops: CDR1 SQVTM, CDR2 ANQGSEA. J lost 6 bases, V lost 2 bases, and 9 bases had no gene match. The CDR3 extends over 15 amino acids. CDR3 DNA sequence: TGCAGCGTTGAAATCTTCCAGGGGGCTGGCAATGAGCAGTTCTTC. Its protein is CSVEIFQGAGNEQFF.

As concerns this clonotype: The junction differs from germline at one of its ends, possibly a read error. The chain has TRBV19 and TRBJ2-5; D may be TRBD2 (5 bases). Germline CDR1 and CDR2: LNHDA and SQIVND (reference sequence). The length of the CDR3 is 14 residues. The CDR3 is CASSTPGLQETKYF. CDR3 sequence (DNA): TGTGCCAGTAGTACACCCGGACTCCAAGAGACCAAGTACTTC.

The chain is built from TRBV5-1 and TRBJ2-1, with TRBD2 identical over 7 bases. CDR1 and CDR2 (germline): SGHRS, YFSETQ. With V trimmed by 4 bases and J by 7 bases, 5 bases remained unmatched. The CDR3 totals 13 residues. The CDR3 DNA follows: TGCGCCAGCAGCCCGAATAGCGGGAATGAGCAGTTCTTC. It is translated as CASSPNSGNEQFF.

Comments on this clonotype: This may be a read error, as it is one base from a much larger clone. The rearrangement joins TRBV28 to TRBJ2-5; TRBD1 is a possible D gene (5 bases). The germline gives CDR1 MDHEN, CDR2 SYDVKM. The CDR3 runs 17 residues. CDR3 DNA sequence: TGTGCCGGCAGTTTATACCCTACCATGGGGCAAGGGGAGACCCAGTACTTC. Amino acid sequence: CAGSLYPTMGQGETQYF.

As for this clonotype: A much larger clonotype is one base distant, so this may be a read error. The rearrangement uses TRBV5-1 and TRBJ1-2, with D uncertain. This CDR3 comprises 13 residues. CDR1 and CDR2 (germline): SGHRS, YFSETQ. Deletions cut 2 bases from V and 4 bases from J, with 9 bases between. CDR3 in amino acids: CASSFSQIYGYTF. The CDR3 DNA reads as TGCGCCAGCAGCTTCTCACAGATCTATGGCTACACCTTC.

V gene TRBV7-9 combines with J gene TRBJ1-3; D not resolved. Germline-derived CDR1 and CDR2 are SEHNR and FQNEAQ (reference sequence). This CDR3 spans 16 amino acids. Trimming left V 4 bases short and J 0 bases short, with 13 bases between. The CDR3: CASSSRRLFSGNTIYF. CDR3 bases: TGTGCCAGCAGCTCCAGACGACTGTTCTCTGGAAACACCATATATTTT.

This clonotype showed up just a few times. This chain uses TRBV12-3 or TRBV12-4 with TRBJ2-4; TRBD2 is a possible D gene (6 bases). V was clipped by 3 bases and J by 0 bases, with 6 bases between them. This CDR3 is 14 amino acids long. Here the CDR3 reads CASSLGGAKNIQYF. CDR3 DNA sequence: TGTGCCAGCAGTTTGGGGGGAGCCAAAAACATTCAGTACTTC.

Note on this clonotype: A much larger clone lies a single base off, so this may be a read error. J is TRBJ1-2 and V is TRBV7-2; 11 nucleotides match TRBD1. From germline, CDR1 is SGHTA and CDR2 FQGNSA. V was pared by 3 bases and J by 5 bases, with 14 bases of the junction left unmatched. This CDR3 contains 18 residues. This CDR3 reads CASSFDPAGQGGWYGYTF. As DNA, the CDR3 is TGTGCCAGCAGCTTTGATCCTGCGGGACAGGGGGGATGGTATGGCTACACCTTC.

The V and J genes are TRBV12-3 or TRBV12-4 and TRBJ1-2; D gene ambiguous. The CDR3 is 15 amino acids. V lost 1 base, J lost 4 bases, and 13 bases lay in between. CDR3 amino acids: CASSLGEAESYGYTF. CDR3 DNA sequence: TGTGCCAGCAGTTTAGGCGAAGCAGAGTCCTATGGCTACACCTTC.